This T cell receptor beta chain was obtained from a study of blood T cell repertoires in COVID-19. Sequencing was performed with immunoSEQ multiplex PCR; in TCRdb, only in-frame clones are kept and a portion is missing. The sample carries about 220,000 clones, about nine tenths recorded once. The J segment lost 11 bases and the V segment lost 1 base, leaving 8 bases of the junction unmatched. This CDR3 has 15 residues. Germline CDR1 is SGHTA and CDR2 is FQGNSA. Sequencing was done on a sample of PBMCs or T cells enriched from blood (not recorded which). This TCR was sampled from a woman in her twenties or thirties with acute COVID-19. The V gene is TRBV7-2, the J gene TRBJ1-1; 12 bases match TRBD1. The chain's CDR3 is CASSLDRDRGPSAFF. DNA for the CDR3: TGTGCCAGCAGCTTAGATCGGGACAGGGGGCCCTCGGCTTTCTTT.